Described below is a single T cell receptor (beta chain) sequence and its context. MiXCR was run by TCRdb on the RACE reads, yielding one entry per CDR3 protein. The data show around 180,000 distinct CDR3 sequences, with around 30% seen just once and roughly 3% held by the top ten. Regarding time point: pre-sensitization, week 0. Treatment denoted: therapeutic diphenylcyclopropenone sensitization with weekly scalp DPC. This entry is derived from a study of human T cells and chemical hapten exposure. The receptor was isolated from a woman aged 25 to 39 with alopecia areata. Some clones in this sample may be carry-over from other donors' samples. The sample consisted of whole blood, taken in connection with sensitization to the hapten diphenylcyclopropenone (DPC).

CDR3 residues: CASRNRTGVNTEAFF. For the CDR3, the DNA is TGCGCCAGCAGAAACAGAACAGGCGTGAACACTGAAGCTTTCTTT. The chain is built from TRBV5-1 and TRBJ1-1; possible D gene TRBD1, 5 bases. Germline CDR1 SGHRS, CDR2 YFSETQ. The CDR3 runs to 15 residues. Trimming shortened V by 5 bases and J by 0 bases, and 14 bases separated the two germline ends.